This TCR beta chain was retrieved from a study of cytomegalovirus exposure and HLA in healthy donors. The PCR made use of 60 Vbeta and 13 Jbeta primers. TCRdb keeps only in-frame clones here, not all; method: immunoSEQ multiplex PCR. The sample lists over 150,000 clones; 68% were seen once. Sequenced material: PBMCs. This clonotype was sampled from a woman between 40 and 55 years old in good health and CMV-seropositive.

The chain's CDR3 is CASSSGQGGEQYF. In nucleotides, the CDR3 is TGTGCCAGCAGCTCCGGACAGGGCGGCGAGCAGTACTTC. The chain links TRBV7-2 to TRBJ2-7, with 8 bases aligning to TRBD1. The CDR3 spans 13 residues. Per germline, CDR1 SGHTA and CDR2 FQGNSA. The ends lost 4 bases at V and 6 bases at J; junction bases unmatched: 5.